Each of the 4 T cell receptor beta chains below was sequenced from the same sample in a study of blood T cell repertoires in COVID-19. Profiled with immunoSEQ multiplex PCR; TCRdb holds only in-frame clones, not every one. The sample has about half a million clones, 70% to 90% seen once; the top ten hold more than 3%. Sequencing used peripheral blood. The source is a human donor in a cohort sampled during active COVID-19.

The chain employs TRBV20-1 and TRBJ2-3; possible D gene TRBD1, 5 bases. CDR1 and CDR2 from the germline V gene are DFQATT and SNEGSKA (reference sequence). Trimming cost V 3 bases and J 0 bases, with 10 bases left between them. The CDR3 has 14 residues. CDR3 in amino acids: CSASVQASTDTQYF. The CDR3 region has the DNA TGCAGTGCTAGTGTACAGGCGAGCACAGATACGCAGTATTTT.

This rearrangement joins TRBV5-5 to TRBJ2-1; 7 bases align to TRBD2. Germline assignment: CDR1 SGHKS and CDR2 YYEKEE (reference sequence). The CDR3 has 16 amino acids. J gave up 4 bases and V 4 bases, and 11 bases lay outside the gene matches. The DNA of the CDR3 is TGTGCCAGCAGCCCCTCTGGTGGGAGGGGTTACAATGAGCAGTTCTTC. It encodes CASSPSGGRGYNEQFF.

This clone was observed a few times. The rearrangement joins TRBV5-1 to TRBJ1-6; 7 bases are a match to TRBD1. J gave up 9 bases and V 0 bases, and 6 bases lay outside the gene matches. The CDR3 covers 15 residues. Germline lookup yields CDR1 SGHRS and CDR2 YFSETQ. The CDR3 DNA sequence: TGCGCCAGCAGCTTGGACAGGGGACTGGGTTCACCCCTCCACTTT. Translation: CASSLDRGLGSPLHF. The full variable domain, completed using reference TRBV5-1 and TRBJ1-6, is KAGVTQTPRYLIKTRGQQVTLSCSPISGHRSVSWYQQTPGQGLQFLFEYFSETQRNKGNFPGRFSGRQFSNSRSEMNVSTLELGDSALYLCASSLDRGLGSPLHFGNGTRLTVT.

The rearrangement uses TRBV7-3 and TRBJ2-2, with 10 bases identical to TRBD1. The CDR3 totals 17 residues. Losses at the gene ends were 3 bases for V and 5 bases for J; bases not matched to a gene: 9. The germline V gene has CDR1 SGHTA and CDR2 FQGTGA. Here the CDR3 reads CASSLTRQGALTGELFF. The CDR3 DNA is TGTGCCAGCAGCTTGACCAGACAGGGGGCGCTAACCGGGGAGCTGTTTTTT.